This T cell receptor beta chain emerged from a study of regulatory T cells in long-lasting Graves disease. The time point was: newly diagnosed GD, antithyroid drugs for less than 3 months. Construction of the TCR library relied on RNA isolated from PBMCs. Combining iRepertoire HTBI primers with Arm-PCR of CDR3 regions, the authors built TCR beta libraries. TCRdb reprocessed the multiplex PCR reads with MiXCR, giving one entry per CDR3 protein. The sample has 350,000 to 500,000 distinct CDR3 sequences, less than 15% seen once. Study conclusions and caveats: Among samples with persistent disease, TRBV28, TRBJ1-2 and TRBJ2-5 were favored.

This clonotype has a count of ten or more. Its antigen is unidentified. This CDR3 has 17 amino acids. V shed 1 base and J 0 bases; nucleotides not matched to a gene: 8. Germline CDR1 SGHAT, CDR2 FQNNGV. This sample also appeared in a second study, on T cells in Graves' hyperthyroidism and ophthalmopathy. That work adds: An initial round of RT-PCR targeting the TCR CDR3 relied on the HTBI primer set.

This clonotype was obtained from a woman aged 50 to 60 with Graves disease. The sample consisted of peripheral blood mononuclear cells (PBMCs), taken at new diagnosis, from a patient treated with antithyroid drugs. The rearrangement joins TRBV11-2 to TRBJ2-7, with 8 bases matching TRBD1. This CDR3 reads CASSLGQGLPLSYEQYF. CDR3 nucleotide sequence: TGTGCCAGCAGCTTAGGACAGGGGTTACCTCTCTCCTACGAGCAGTACTTC.